These T cell receptor beta chains were read from a single sample in a study of cytomegalovirus exposure and HLA in healthy donors. The protocol was immunoSEQ multiplex PCR, while the TCRdb copy is restricted to in-frame clones and leaves out a portion. The sample carries about 170,000 clones, 85% to 90% recorded once. Sequenced sample: PBMCs. These receptors all stem from a man younger than 35 in good health and CMV-seropositive. Both conserved end residues are trimmed from each CDR3. Each record gives: CDR3 length, V gene, CDR3 protein.

15	TRBV6-1	ASSGAEVSASTDTQY
13	TRBV7-9	ASSLGRTGTQEAF
12	TRBV9	ASAGGTNTGELF
12	TRBV2	ATMDGGLRDEQF
14	TRBV4-2	ASSQDEAVNTDTQY
10	TRBV2	ASRGQGGGYT
13	TRBV28	ASRPPSGRHNEQF
13	TRBV9	ASRRQGADTGELF
10	TRBV7-9	ASGQEYNEQF
13	TRBV6-1	ASSDTGSGANVLT
16	TRBV5-1	ASSLILAGGPLRNEQF
15	TRBV1	TSSQDKTGMWTQPQH
11	TRBV6-1	ASLGGSGNTIY
12	TRBV2	ASSKTTSTDTQY
11	TRBV19	ASSSATVHEQY
13	TRBV4-1	ASSQGLAVYYEQY
17	TRBV18	ASSPPMGQVSGGTGELF
11	TRBV29-1	SVFPTNTGELF